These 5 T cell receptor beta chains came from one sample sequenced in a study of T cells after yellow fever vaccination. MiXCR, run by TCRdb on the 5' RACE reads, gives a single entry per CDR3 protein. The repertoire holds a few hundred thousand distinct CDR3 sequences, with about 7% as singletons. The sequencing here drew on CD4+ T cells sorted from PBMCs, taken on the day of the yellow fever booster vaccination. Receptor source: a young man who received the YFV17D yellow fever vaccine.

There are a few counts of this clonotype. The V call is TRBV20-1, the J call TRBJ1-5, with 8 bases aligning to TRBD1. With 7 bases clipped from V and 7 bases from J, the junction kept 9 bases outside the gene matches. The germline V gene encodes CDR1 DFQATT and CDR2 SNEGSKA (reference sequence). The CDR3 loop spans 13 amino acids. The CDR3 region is CSGAGDRRQPQHF. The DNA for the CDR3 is TGCAGTGGGGCCGGGGACAGGAGGCAGCCCCAGCATTTT.

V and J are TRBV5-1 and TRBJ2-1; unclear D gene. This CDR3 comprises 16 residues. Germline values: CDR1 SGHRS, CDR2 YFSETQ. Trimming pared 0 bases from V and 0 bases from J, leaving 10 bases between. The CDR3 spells CASSLVALDSYNEQFF. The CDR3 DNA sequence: TGCGCCAGCAGCTTGGTAGCTCTAGACTCCTACAATGAGCAGTTCTTC.

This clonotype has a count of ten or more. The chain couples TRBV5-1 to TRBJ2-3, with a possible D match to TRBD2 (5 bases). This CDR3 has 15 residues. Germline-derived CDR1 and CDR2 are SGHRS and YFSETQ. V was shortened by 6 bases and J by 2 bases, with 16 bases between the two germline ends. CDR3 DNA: TGCGCCAGCAAGAAGGAGGAGCAGTACACAGATACGCAGTATTTT. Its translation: CASKKEEQYTDTQYF.

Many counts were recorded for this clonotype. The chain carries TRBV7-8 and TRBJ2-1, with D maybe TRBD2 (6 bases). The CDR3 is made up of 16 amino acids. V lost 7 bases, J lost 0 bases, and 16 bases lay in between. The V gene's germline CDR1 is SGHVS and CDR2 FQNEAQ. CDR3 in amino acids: CASTPRWEASYNEQFF. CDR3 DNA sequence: TGTGCCAGCACCCCAAGGTGGGAGGCCTCCTACAATGAGCAGTTCTTC.

CDR3: CSARELSGNYNEQFF. CDR3 DNA sequence: TGCAGTGCTAGGGAACTTAGCGGGAACTACAATGAGCAGTTCTTC. The chain has TRBV20-1 and TRBJ2-1, with 8 bases that match TRBD2. Trimming removed 3 bases from V and 3 bases from J; junction bases left unmatched: 7. Germline V gene data show CDR1 as DFQATT and CDR2 as SNEGSKA (reference sequence). This CDR3 spans 15 amino acids.